This TCR beta chain is drawn from a study of T cell responses to AZD1222 COVID-19 vaccine. Study-wide results and caveats: Of the AZD1222 recipients, only 5 or 6 were seropositive at baseline.

A word on this clone: Its specificity is unknown.

Repertoires were generated with immunoSEQ multiplex PCR, while TCRdb's copy carries only in-frame clones and drops some. The repertoire holds around 72,000 clones, with roughly 84% as singletons. This TCR derives from an adult in good health. Sequences were derived from peripheral blood, sampled on day 0 of AZD1222 vaccination.

CDR3 sequence: CSARPDTGELFF. As DNA, the CDR3 is TGCAGCGCTCGTCCCGACACCGGGGAGCTGTTTTTT. The rearrangement uses TRBV29-1 and TRBJ2-2; D is unresolved. CDR1 and CDR2 (germline): SQVTM, ANQGSEA. The CDR3 has 12 amino acids. V was clipped by 7 bases and J by 3 bases, with 9 bases between them.